This T cell receptor (beta chain) was captured in a study of shared clonotypes between healthy human individuals. General observations from the study: It was anticipated that sequencing depth would influence how many clonotypes donors shared.

This CDR3 region has 15 residues. Germline V CDR1 and CDR2: LNHNV, YYDKDF (reference sequence). The trim removed 0 bases at V and 4 bases at J, leaving 3 bases unmatched. The study ran the assay at deep level. Every subset's genomic DNA went evenly onto several immunoSEQ plates. The replicate PCRs on unsorted PBMC were given 250 to 300 ng DNA, which is 25,000 to 30,000 T cell genomes. Sequenced by immunoSEQ multiplex PCR; TCRdb stores in-frame clones only, minus some. Of 450,000 to 650,000 clones in the sample, roughly four fifths were seen once. Worth noting for this clone: The antigen remains unidentified.

This sequence originates from a woman aged 35 to 49 in good health. Some clones in this sample may be carry-over from other donors' samples. This rearrangement joins TRBV15 to TRBJ2-3; 8 bases map to TRBD2. Sequenced input: PBMCs. CDR3 sequence: CATSRESGGSDTQYF. The CDR3 nucleotides read TGTGCCACCAGCAGAGAATCGGGAGGGTCAGATACGCAGTATTTT.